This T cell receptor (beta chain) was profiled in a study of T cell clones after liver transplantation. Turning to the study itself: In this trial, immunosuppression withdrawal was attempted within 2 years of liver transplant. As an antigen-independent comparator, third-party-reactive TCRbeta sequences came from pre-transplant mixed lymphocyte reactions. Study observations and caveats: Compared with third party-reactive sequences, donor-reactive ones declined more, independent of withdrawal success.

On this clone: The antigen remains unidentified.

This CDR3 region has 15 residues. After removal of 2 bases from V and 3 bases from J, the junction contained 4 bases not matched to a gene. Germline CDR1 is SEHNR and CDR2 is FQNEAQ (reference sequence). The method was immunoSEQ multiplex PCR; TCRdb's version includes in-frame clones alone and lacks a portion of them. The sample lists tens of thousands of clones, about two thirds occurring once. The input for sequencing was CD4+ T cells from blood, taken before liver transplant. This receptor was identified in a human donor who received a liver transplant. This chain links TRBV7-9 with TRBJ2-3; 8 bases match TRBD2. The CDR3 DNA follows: TGTGCCAGCAGCTTATCACTAGCGGATACAGATACGCAGTATTTT. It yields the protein CASSLSLADTDTQYF. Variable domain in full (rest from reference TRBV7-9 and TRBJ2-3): DTGVSQNPRHKITKRGQNVTFRCDPISEHNRLYWYRQTLGQGPEFLTYFQNEAQLEKSRLLSDRFSAERPKGSFSTLEIQRTEQGDSAMYLCASSLSLADTDTQYFGPGTRLTVL.